These 7 T cell receptor beta chains were all obtained from the same sample, sequenced in a study of post-analysis software for immune sequencing data (dated by TCRdb to the mid-2010s). General conclusions and limits of the study: Significantly higher frequencies in patients than in controls were found for roughly 5 TRBV segments, including TRBV5-6, TRBV5-1 and TRBV20-1.

Libraries were made using PCR. Instrument used: Illumina HiSeq 2500. To reduce PCR and sequencing biases, unique molecular identifiers were built into the TCR beta cDNA libraries. TCRdb ran its own pipeline on the public reads, namely fastp trimming at Q25 and MiXCR clone calling, and kept in-frame beta chains. Rows matching on CDR3 protein sequence are summarized as one entry with the most common DNA and genes. Within this sample are around 770,000 distinct CDR3 sequences, with 35% to 55% of them counted one time only. Roughly 4.9% of the sample comes from the top ten. Their specific antigens are unknown. Sequenced: blood. These receptors originate from a girl under 18 with multiple sclerosis.

This clonotype was seen a few times. This sequence joins TRBV3-1 and TRBJ1-5; a possible D gene is TRBD1 (6 bases). Germline V lookup: CDR1 LGHDT, CDR2 YNNKEL (reference sequence). CDR3 length: 15 residues. The V and J ends lost 4 bases and 7 bases respectively, with 17 bases between them. CDR3 bases: TGTGCCAGCAGCCCCGGGACATCCTCGGGCCAGCCCCAGCATTTT. As protein: CASSPGTSSGQPQHF.

This clonotype came up a few times. The chain joins TRBV4-2 to TRBJ2-7, with 14 bases lining up with TRBD2. The CDR3 has 17 amino acids. CDR1 is LGHNA and CDR2 is YNFKEQ in the germline V gene. With 0 bases clipped from V and 5 bases from J, the junction kept 6 bases outside the gene matches. CDR3 loop: CASSQDSGTSGSHEQYF. CDR3 sequence (DNA): TGTGCCAGCAGCCAAGATTCCGGGACTAGCGGGAGCCACGAGCAGTACTTC.

The V call is TRBV20-1, the J call TRBJ2-5; 10 bases line up with TRBD2. The germline V gene encodes CDR1 DFQATT and CDR2 SNEGSKA (reference sequence). Trimming took 4 bases from V and 11 from J; bases not matched to a gene: 10. CDR3 length: 13 amino acids. Here the CDR3 DNA reads TGCAGTGCTACTAGCGGGAGAAACAATCGGCAGTACTTC. The encoded protein is CSATSGRNNRQYF.

The V and J genes are TRBV4-1 and TRBJ2-3; possible D gene TRBD2, 6 bases. The CDR3 runs 14 residues. The V gene lost 4 bases and the J gene lost 3 bases, with 11 bases spanning the gap. In germline, CDR1 is MGHRA, CDR2 YSYEKL. DNA of the CDR3: TGCGCCAGCAGCCGAGGGACTGCAACAGATACGCAGTATTTT. This translates into CASSRGTATDTQYF.

This clonotype occurred once. CDR3 DNA: TGTGCCATCAGTGAGTCCGGTCTAGCGGCCCCCCAAGCGGATACGCAGTATTTT. This encodes CAISESGLAAPQADTQYF. The chain has TRBV10-3 and TRBJ2-3, with 7 bases identical to TRBD2. After removal of 0 bases from V and 6 bases from J, the junction contained 15 bases not matched to a gene. This CDR3 has 18 residues. CDR1 is ENHRY and CDR2 is SYGVKD in the germline V gene.

The genes are TRBV12-3 or TRBV12-4 and TRBJ2-3; 7 bases map to TRBD2. J was trimmed by 6 bases and V by 8 bases; bases with no gene match: 8. This CDR3 is built from 13 residues. For the CDR3, the DNA is TGTGCCAGCGGCTTTAGCGGGCCCGATACGCAGTATTTT. Translated: CASGFSGPDTQYF.

The chain joins TRBV7-2 to TRBJ2-1; perhaps TRBD1 as D (5 bases). The germline V and J ends were trimmed by 1 base and 10 bases, with 14 bases remaining between them. The V gene's germline CDR1 is SGHTA and CDR2 FQGNSA. The CDR3 sequence is 14 residues long. The chain's CDR3 is CASSLGPSSGEQFF. DNA for the CDR3: TGTGCCAGCAGCTTAGGTCCTTCCTCAGGGGAGCAGTTCTTC.